Detailed here is one T cell receptor beta chain. Its cognate antigen is unknown. These data are taken from a study of blood T cells in healthy people across ages. Whole-study results and caveats: The percentage of naive T cells correlated strongly with TCR beta diversity.

Trimming cost V 5 bases and J 4 bases; bases outside gene matches: 6. The CDR3 is 15 amino acids. Germline V lookup: CDR1 SGHTA, CDR2 FQGTGA. For the second PCR, which ran for about 6 to 11 cycles, a sample-barcoded 5' primer and a J-beta primer mix were used. The template-switch adaptor was a 5' adaptor with 12 random nucleotides. It tagged each cDNA molecule. In TCRdb, the 5' RACE reads were re-called with MiXCR into one record per CDR3 protein. Of around 1,800,000 distinct CDR3 sequences listed, 35% to 50% are singletons. The chain uses TRBV7-3 and TRBJ2-3; TRBD2 matches 10 bases. The clonotype comes from a human donor in good health. The sample comprised blood. The CDR3 here is CASSQSGGAADTQYF. CDR3 DNA: TGTGCCAGCAGCCAAAGCGGGGGGGCCGCAGATACGCAGTATTTT.